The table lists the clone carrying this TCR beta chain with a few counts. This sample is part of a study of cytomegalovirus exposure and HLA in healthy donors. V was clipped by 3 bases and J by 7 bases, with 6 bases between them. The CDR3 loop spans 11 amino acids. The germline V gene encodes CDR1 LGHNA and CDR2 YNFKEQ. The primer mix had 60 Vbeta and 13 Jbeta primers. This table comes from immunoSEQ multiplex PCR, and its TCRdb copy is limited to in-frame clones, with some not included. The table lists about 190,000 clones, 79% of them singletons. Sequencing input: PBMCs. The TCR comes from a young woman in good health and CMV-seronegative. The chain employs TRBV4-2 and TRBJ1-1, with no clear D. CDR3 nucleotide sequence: TGTGCCAGCAGCCAGACAAATGAAGCTTTCTTT. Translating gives CASSQTNEAFF.